What follows are 17 T cell receptor beta chains derived from one specimen sequenced in a study of blood T cell repertoires in COVID-19. Here immunoSEQ multiplex PCR was the method, and the copy in TCRdb shows in-frame clones only, minus some. The sample lists about 210,000 clones, 75% to 85% seen once, with about 13% in the top ten. Sample: peripheral blood. These receptors were collected from a human donor in a cohort sampled during active COVID-19.

J is TRBJ1-1 and V is TRBV28, with 7 bases lining up with TRBD1. The CDR3 extends over 15 amino acids. Per the germline V gene, CDR1 is MDHEN and CDR2 is SYDVKM. Germline trimming cut 6 bases from V and 5 bases from J; bases unmatched to any gene: 12. This CDR3 reads CASRERDRRGTEAFF. CDR3 sequence (DNA): TGTGCCAGCAGGGAACGGGACAGACGGGGAACTGAAGCTTTCTTT.

The chain combines TRBV21-1 with TRBJ1-2; the D call TRBD1 from the table was never checked on the DNA. TRBV21-1 is marked as a pseudogene. The CDR3 contains 12 residues. CDR3 sequence reads: CASRETRGGYTF. Written as DNA, the CDR3 is TGTGCCAGCAGGGAGACCAGGGGTGGCTACACCTTC.

The chain is built from TRBV7-8 and TRBJ1-5, with D perhaps TRBD1 (6 bases). Germline V lookup: CDR1 SGHVS, CDR2 FQNEAQ. This CDR3 has 15 residues. V was shortened by 1 base and J by 4 bases, with 11 bases between the two germline ends. This CDR3 reads CASSLEQGRNQPQHF. CDR3 in DNA: TGTGCCAGCAGCTTAGAACAGGGAAGAAATCAGCCCCAGCATTTT.

This clone has at least ten counts. The V call is TRBV25-1, the J call TRBJ1-1; D not certain. V gave up 8 bases and J gave up 7 bases, with 20 bases separating them. The CDR3 has 14 residues. Germline V gene data show CDR1 as MGHDK and CDR2 as SYGVNS. The CDR3 region is CASSPMGRASEAFF. CDR3 in DNA: TGTGCCAGCTCCCCTATGGGGAGGGCCAGTGAAGCTTTCTTT. The whole variable domain, filled in from reference TRBV25-1 and TRBJ1-1, reads EADIYQTPRYLVIGTGKKITLECSQTMGHDKMYWYQQDPGMELHLIHYSYGVNSTEKGDLSSESTVSRIRTEHFPLTLESARPSHTSQYLCASSPMGRASEAFFGQGTRLTVV.

The chain has TRBV27 and TRBJ1-5; the D is unclear. CDR3 length: 13 amino acids. Trimming cost V 0 bases and J 7 bases, with 7 bases left between them. Looked up from germline, CDR1 is MNHEY and CDR2 is SMNVEV (reference sequence). The CDR3: CASSLSSFQPQHF. The CDR3 coding sequence is TGTGCCAGCAGTTTATCGTCGTTCCAGCCCCAGCATTTT.

The chain uses TRBV27 and TRBJ1-2; TRBD1 matches 9 bases. CDR3 length: 16 amino acids. The germline V gene has CDR1 MNHEY and CDR2 SMNVEV (reference sequence). Unmatched junction bases numbered 8, after V lost 2 bases and J lost 4 bases. This CDR3 is CASSLDRGAHGYGYTF. CDR3 sequence (DNA): TGTGCCAGCAGTTTAGACAGGGGGGCTCACGGCTATGGCTACACCTTC.

In nucleotides, the CDR3 is TGTGCCAGCAGCCTACAGGGAGGGATGAACACTGAAGCTTTCTTT. This gives the protein CASSLQGGMNTEAFF. This chain uses TRBV9 with TRBJ1-1; possible D gene TRBD1, 6 bases. CDR3 length equals 15 residues. With 4 bases removed from V and 0 bases from J, the gap between germline ends came to 13 bases. The V gene's germline CDR1 is SGDLS and CDR2 YYNGEE. Full variable domain (remainder filled in from reference TRBV9 and TRBJ1-1): DSGVTQTPKHLITATGQRVTLRCSPRSGDLSVYWYQQSLDQGLQFLIQYYNGEERAKGNILERFSAQQFPDLHSELNLSSLELGDSALYFCASSLQGGMNTEAFFGQGTRLTVV.

This chain uses TRBV5-4 with TRBJ2-3; D uncertain. This CDR3 has 14 amino acids. V dropped 4 bases and J dropped 2 bases, with 11 bases sitting between them. Germline assignment: CDR1 SGHNT and CDR2 YYREEE (reference sequence). The CDR3 is CASSRLLDTDTQYF. The CDR3 DNA reads TGTGCCAGCAGCCGTCTTTTAGACACAGATACGCAGTATTTT.

The rearrangement links TRBV5-1 to TRBJ1-1; D call uncertain. Germline V lookup: CDR1 SGHRS, CDR2 YFSETQ. The CDR3 runs 12 residues. The germline V and J ends were trimmed by 4 bases and 4 bases, with 8 bases remaining between them. The CDR3 here is CASSISGTEAFF. CDR3 in DNA: TGCGCCAGCAGCATTAGTGGCACTGAAGCTTTCTTT.

This chain connects TRBV28 to TRBJ2-3; a possible D gene is TRBD2 (5 bases). The V end lost 3 bases, the J end lost 6 bases, and 13 bases lay between the germline ends. This CDR3 has 14 amino acids. Germline CDR1 reads MDHEN; CDR2 reads SYDVKM. The CDR3, as DNA: TGTGCCAGCAGTTTGGCACACTTAGCGGATACGCAGTATTTT. Translating it yields CASSLAHLADTQYF.

This clone has a handful of counts. V usage is TRBV6-6 and J usage is TRBJ2-7; 9 bases align to TRBD1. With 3 bases clipped from V and 3 bases from J, the junction kept 3 bases outside the gene matches. This CDR3 is 14 amino acids long. CDR1 and CDR2 from the germline V gene are MNHNY and SVGAGI (reference sequence). The CDR3 is CASSYGQGRYEQYF. The CDR3 bases are TGTGCCAGCAGTTATGGACAGGGGCGCTACGAGCAGTACTTC.

The chain employs TRBV24-1 and TRBJ2-5; D gene unclear. In germline, CDR1 is KGHDR, CDR2 SFDVKD. V dropped 0 bases and J dropped 4 bases, with 11 bases sitting between them. The CDR3 length is 15 residues. DNA of the CDR3: TGTGCCACCAGTGATTTGGGAGACGGGTCAGAGACCCAGTACTTC. Its protein is CATSDLGDGSETQYF.

The rearrangement joins TRBV7-2 to TRBJ2-5, with 12 positions matching TRBD2. The germline V gene encodes CDR1 SGHTA and CDR2 FQGNSA. The CDR3 runs to 16 residues. Trimming at V came to 5 bases and at J to 5 bases, leaving 9 bases not matched to a gene. CDR3 sequence (DNA): TGTGCCAGCAGCCCCGGGACTAGCGGGCGATGGGAGACCCAGTACTTC. As protein: CASSPGTSGRWETQYF.

The gene calls are TRBV30 and TRBJ2-3; 8 bases match TRBD2. Germline V gene sequence: CDR1 GTSNPN, CDR2 SVGIG (reference sequence). Trimming removed 3 bases from V and 0 bases from J; junction bases left unmatched: 5. This CDR3 spans 15 amino acids. CDR3 sequence: CAWRKRGTSTDTQYF. CDR3 DNA: TGTGCCTGGAGAAAGCGGGGGACTAGCACAGATACGCAGTATTTT. The full variable domain, with the rest looked up from reference TRBV30 and TRBJ2-3, is SQTIHQWPATLVQPVGSPLSLECTVEGTSNPNLYWYRQAAGRGLQLLFYSVGIGQISSEVPQNLSASRPQDRQFILSSKKLLLSDSGFYLCAWRKRGTSTDTQYFGPGTRLTVL.

This chain links TRBV28 with TRBJ2-7; TRBD2 matches at 9 bases. J lost 3 bases, V lost 4 bases, and 7 bases had no gene match. The CDR3 has 15 residues. CDR1 is MDHEN, CDR2 SYDVKM, per germline. The chain's CDR3 is CASSSTGLASYEQYF. The CDR3 DNA reads as TGTGCCAGCAGTTCCACGGGACTAGCAAGCTACGAGCAGTACTTC. The whole variable domain, remainder taken from reference TRBV28 and TRBJ2-7, is DVKVTQSSRYLVKRTGEKVFLECVQDMDHENMFWYRQDPGLGLRLIYFSYDVKMKEKGDIPEGYSVSREKKERFSLILESASTNQTSMYLCASSSTGLASYEQYFGPGTRLTVT.

This clone was seen more than once but under ten times. The chain links TRBV19 to TRBJ2-7; TRBD1 matches at 9 bases. The V and J ends lost 5 bases and 5 bases, in that order; junction bases with no gene match: 10. Germline assignment: CDR1 LNHDA and CDR2 SQIVND (reference sequence). This CDR3 has 15 amino acids. The CDR3 DNA sequence: TGTGCCAGTAGTCCGACGACAGGGGGGCGCCACGAGCAGTACTTC. This encodes CASSPTTGGRHEQYF. Together with reference TRBV19 and TRBJ2-7, the CDR3 gives the full variable domain: DGGITQSPKYLFRKEGQNVTLSCEQNLNHDAMYWYRQDPGQGLRLIYYSQIVNDFQKGDIAEGYSVSREKKESFPLTVTSAQKNPTAFYLCASSPTTGGRHEQYFGPGTRLTVT.

V and J are TRBV19 and TRBJ2-1; TRBD2 aligns across 9 bases. The germline V gene encodes CDR1 LNHDA and CDR2 SQIVND (reference sequence). The CDR3 is made up of 16 amino acids. Trimming cost V 7 bases and J 7 bases; bases outside gene matches: 14. Here the CDR3 DNA reads TGTGCCAGTACAGGACTAGCGAGTGGGAAGTGGAATGAGCAGTTCTTC. It is translated as CASTGLASGKWNEQFF. Combining the CDR3 with reference TRBV19 and TRBJ2-1 gives the whole variable domain DGGITQSPKYLFRKEGQNVTLSCEQNLNHDAMYWYRQDPGQGLRLIYYSQIVNDFQKGDIAEGYSVSREKKESFPLTVTSAQKNPTAFYLCASTGLASGKWNEQFFGPGTRLTVL.